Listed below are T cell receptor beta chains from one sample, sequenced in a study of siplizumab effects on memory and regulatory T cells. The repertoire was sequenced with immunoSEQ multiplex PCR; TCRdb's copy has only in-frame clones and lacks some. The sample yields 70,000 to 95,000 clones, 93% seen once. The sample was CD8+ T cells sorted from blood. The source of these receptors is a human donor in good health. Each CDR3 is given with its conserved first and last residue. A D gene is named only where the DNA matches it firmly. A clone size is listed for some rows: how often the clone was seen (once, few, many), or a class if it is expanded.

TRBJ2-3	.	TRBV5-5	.	TGTGCCACAAATCTCGGGGTAGGCACAGATACGCAGTATTTT	CATNLGVGTDTQYF
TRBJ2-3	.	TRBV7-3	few	TGTGCCAGCAGCGGGCTAGGTGGCACAGATACGCAGTATTTT	CASSGLGGTDTQYF
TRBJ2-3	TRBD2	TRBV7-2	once	TGTGCCAGCAGCTTTGATCCGGGACTAGCGAGAGATACGCAGTATTTT	CASSFDPGLARDTQYF
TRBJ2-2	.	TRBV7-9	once	TGTGCCAGCAGCTTCTCGGGAGTTGGGAACACCGGGGAGCTGTTTTTT	CASSFSGVGNTGELFF
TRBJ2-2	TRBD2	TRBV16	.	TGTGCCAGCAGCCAATCCGCGGGGGGGAACACCGGGGAGCTGTTTTTT	CASSQSAGGNTGELFF
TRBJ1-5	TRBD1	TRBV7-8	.	TGTGCCAGCAGACCCCCAGGGGGCCAAAATCAGCCCCAGCATTTT	CASRPPGGQNQPQHF
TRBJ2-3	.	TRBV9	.	TGTGCCAGCAGCCCTCTCTGGCGGGGAAGCACAGATACGCAGTATTTT	CASSPLWRGSTDTQYF
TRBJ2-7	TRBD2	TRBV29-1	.	TGCAGCGCCCGACTAGCGAGATCGGGATCGCAGTACTTC	CSARLARSGSQYF
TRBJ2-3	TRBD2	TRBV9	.	TGTGCCAGCAGCCCTCGTGCGGGGGTCGGCGCAGATACGCAGTATTTT	CASSPRAGVGADTQYF
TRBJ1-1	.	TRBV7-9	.	TGTGCCAGCAGACCTACAGGGTCTGAAGCTTTCTTT	CASRPTGSEAFF
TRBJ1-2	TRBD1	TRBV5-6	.	TGTGCCAGCAACCTAAGACAGGGAGCTAACTATGGCTACACCTTC	CASNLRQGANYGYTF
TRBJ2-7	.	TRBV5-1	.	TGCGCCAGCAGCTTGGATGCGGCTGACCACGAGCAGTACTTC	CASSLDAADHEQYF
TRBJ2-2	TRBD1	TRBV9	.	TGTGCCAGCAGCGTACCTATCCTGGACAGGGTGGCGAACACCGGGGAGCTGTTTTTT	CASSVPILDRVANTGELFF
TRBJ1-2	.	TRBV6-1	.	TGTGCCAGCAGTTCTAGGGGTCCTAACTATGGCTACACCTTC	CASSSRGPNYGYTF
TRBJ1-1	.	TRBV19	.	TGTGCCAGTAGTATAAGTTCAGGGAACACTGAAGCTTTCTTT	CASSISSGNTEAFF
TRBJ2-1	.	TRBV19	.	TGTGCCAGTAGCGTACAGAGTCGGGGGTACAATGAGCAGTTCTTC	CASSVQSRGYNEQFF
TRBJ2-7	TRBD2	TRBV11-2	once	TGTGCCAGCAGCTTAGTAGCCCTCGGAGCGGGAGCCTACGAGCAGTACTTC	CASSLVALGAGAYEQYF
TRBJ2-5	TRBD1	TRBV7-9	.	TGTGCCAGCAGCGTGGACAGGGGGCGTGAGACCCAGTACTTC	CASSVDRGRETQYF
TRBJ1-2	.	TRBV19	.	TGTGCCAGTAGTATCCCCGGGACGGGTAGAACCTTGGACTATGGCTACACCTTC	CASSIPGTGRTLDYGYTF
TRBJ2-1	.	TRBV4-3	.	TGCGCCAGCAGCCAAGAGCTAGCTAGCGCAAACAATGAGCAGTTCTTC	CASSQELASANNEQFF
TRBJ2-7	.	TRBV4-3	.	TGCGCCAGCAGCCAAGGTTTCACCAGCTCCTACGAGCAGTACTTC	CASSQGFTSSYEQYF
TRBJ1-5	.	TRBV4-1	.	TGCGCCAGCAGCCAAGATCAGATTAGCAATCAGCCCCAGCATTTT	CASSQDQISNQPQHF
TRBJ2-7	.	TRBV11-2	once	TGTGCCAGCAGCTTAGGGGGGTTAGCCTACGAGCAGTACTTC	CASSLGGLAYEQYF
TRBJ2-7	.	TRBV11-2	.	TGTGCCAGCAGCTTAGCGGGCCCAACCTACGAGCAGTACTTC	CASSLAGPTYEQYF
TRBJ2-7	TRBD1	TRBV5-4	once	TGTGCCAGCAGCGTGGGACAGGGGGCCTACGAGCAGTACTTC	CASSVGQGAYEQYF
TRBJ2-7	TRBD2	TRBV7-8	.	TGTGCCAGCAGCTTAAGCGGGGTAACCTACGAGCAGTACTTC	CASSLSGVTYEQYF
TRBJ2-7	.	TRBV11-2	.	TGTGCCAGCAGCTTAGGAGGGGGACCGCAGGAGCAGTACTTC	CASSLGGGPQEQYF
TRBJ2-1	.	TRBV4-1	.	TGCGCCAGCAGCCAAATCGGGGACCACCCCCCGGGGCAGTTCTTC	CASSQIGDHPPGQFF
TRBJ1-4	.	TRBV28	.	TGTGCCAGCAGTTTAAGGCTGGGGCCGACAACTAATGAAAAACTGTTTTTT	CASSLRLGPTTNEKLFF
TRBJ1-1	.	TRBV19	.	TGTGCCAGTAGTATGCTACAGAACACTGAAGCTTTCTTT	CASSMLQNTEAFF
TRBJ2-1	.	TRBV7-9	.	TGTGCCAGCAGCCAGGACTGGAACCCCTACAATGAGCAGTTCTTC	CASSQDWNPYNEQFF
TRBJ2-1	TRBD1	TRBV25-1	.	TGTGCCAGCAGTGGAGACAGGGAAGATGAGCAGTTCTTC	CASSGDREDEQFF
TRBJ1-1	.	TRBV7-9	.	TGTGCCAGCAGCTTAGCGGGGGAAGGGTGGTCTGAAGCTTTCTTT	CASSLAGEGWSEAFF
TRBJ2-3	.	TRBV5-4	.	TGTGCCAGCAGCTTGCCCGGACCTAGGAGTGATACGCAGTATTTT	CASSLPGPRSDTQYF
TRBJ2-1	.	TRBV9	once	TGTGCCAGCAGTGAACGGCCCAATGAGCAGTTCTTC	CASSERPNEQFF
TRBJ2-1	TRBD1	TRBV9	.	TGTGCCAGCAGCCCGACAGGGAACTACAATGAGCAGTTCTTC	CASSPTGNYNEQFF
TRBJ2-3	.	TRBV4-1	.	TGCGCCAGCAGCCAAGATCCCCAGGGTCCAGATACGCAGTATTTT	CASSQDPQGPDTQYF
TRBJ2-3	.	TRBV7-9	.	TGTGCCAGCAGTGGGGACCTTAACAGCCGTGAGATCACAGATACGCAGTATTTT	CASSGDLNSREITDTQYF
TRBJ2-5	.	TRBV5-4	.	TGTGCCAGCAGCTCATTAGCCGGGGCAACCCAAGAGACCCAGTACTTC	CASSSLAGATQETQYF
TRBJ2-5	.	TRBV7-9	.	TGTGCCAGCAGCCCAACAGGGTTCCAGTACTTC	CASSPTGFQYF